The clone carrying this TCR beta chain was seen once. These data belong to a study of T cell changes during pregnancy in multiple sclerosis. The junction had 7 bases not matched to a gene; V was cut back by 4 bases and J by 7 bases. Germline V CDR1 and CDR2: MNHNS, SASEGT. There are 15 residues in the CDR3. Data came from immunoSEQ multiplex PCR; TCRdb stores just in-frame clones and leaves some out. The data contain 60,000 to 75,000 clones, more than 90% of them singletons. This specimen consisted of peripheral blood, obtained in the second trimester of pregnancy. The sequence derives from a female donor with multiple sclerosis, enrolled in a pregnancy study. The rearrangement uses TRBV6-1 and TRBJ1-5, with 10 positions matching TRBD1. Here the CDR3 DNA reads TGTGCCAGCAGTGGGGACAGGGGTTATAGCCAGCCCCAGCATTTT. The encoded protein is CASSGDRGYSQPQHF.